The entry that follows covers one TCR beta chain sequence. The data were obtained in a study of blood T cell repertoires in COVID-19. Produced via immunoSEQ multiplex PCR; TCRdb's table is partial and in-frame only. The table lists fewer than 250,000 clones, roughly three quarters of them singletons. V lost 8 bases and J 3 bases, leaving 11 bases between the germline ends. This CDR3 is built from 13 residues. Germline V gene data show CDR1 as MNHEY and CDR2 as SVGAGI. Cohort allocation depended upon clinical history that participants reported. Material: PBMCs or T cells enriched from blood (not recorded which). The rearrangement links TRBV6-5 to TRBJ1-5; D possibly corresponds to TRBD1 (5 bases). This receptor was obtained from a woman between 45 and 65 years old with acute COVID-19. CDR3 coding DNA: TGTGCCAGCTCCGGGGGGTCCAATCAGCCCCAGCATTTT. It encodes CASSGGSNQPQHF.